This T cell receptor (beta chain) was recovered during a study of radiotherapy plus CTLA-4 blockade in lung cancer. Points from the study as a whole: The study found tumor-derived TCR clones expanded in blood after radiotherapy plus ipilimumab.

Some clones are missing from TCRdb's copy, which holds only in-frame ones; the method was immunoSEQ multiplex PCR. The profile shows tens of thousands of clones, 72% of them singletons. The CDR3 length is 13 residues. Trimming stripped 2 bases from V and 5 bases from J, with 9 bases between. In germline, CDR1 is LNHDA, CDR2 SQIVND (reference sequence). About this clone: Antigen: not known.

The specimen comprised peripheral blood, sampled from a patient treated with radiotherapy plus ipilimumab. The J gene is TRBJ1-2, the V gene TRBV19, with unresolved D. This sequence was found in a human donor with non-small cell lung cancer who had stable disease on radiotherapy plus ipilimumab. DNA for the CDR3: TGTGCCAGTAGTATAAGATCAGATTATGGCTACACCTTC. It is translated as CASSIRSDYGYTF.